The 17 T cell receptor beta chains reported below all come from one sample, sequenced in a study of shared clonotypes between healthy human individuals. Produced via immunoSEQ multiplex PCR; TCRdb's table is partial and in-frame only. The data hold roughly 1,000,000 clones, with approximately 80% observed a single time. The specimen was memory CD4+ T cells from PBMCs. As to subset: CD45RA-negative fraction. The receptors originated from a man between 18 and 35 years old in good health. Some clones in this sample may be carry-over from other donors' samples.

The V gene is TRBV4-3, the J gene TRBJ2-7; TRBD2 aligns across 8 bases. Per germline, CDR1 LGHNA and CDR2 YSLEER. The CDR3 is 16 amino acids. V dropped 1 base and J dropped 0; count of bases not matched to a gene: 5. The CDR3 loop reads CASSQGGGRTSYEQYF. The CDR3 DNA is TGCGCCAGCAGCCAAGGTGGCGGGAGGACCTCCTACGAGCAGTACTTC.

V and J are TRBV7-8 and TRBJ2-1; D remains ambiguous. The CDR3 spans 11 residues. Trimming took off 8 bases at V and 12 bases at J, with 14 bases between the two ends. CDR1 and CDR2 (germline): SGHVS, FQNEAQ. The CDR3 sequence is CASRGLNRQFF. In DNA, the CDR3 is TGTGCCAGCCGCGGCTTGAACCGGCAGTTCTTC.

The table lists this clone with many counts. V is TRBV30 and J is TRBJ2-2; 10 bases map to TRBD2. Germline values: CDR1 GTSNPN, CDR2 SVGIG (reference sequence). J gave up 7 bases and V 0 bases, and 5 bases lay outside the gene matches. This CDR3 has 15 amino acids. CDR3 region: CAWSVLSGRVGELFF. In DNA, the CDR3 is TGTGCCTGGAGTGTACTCAGCGGGAGGGTCGGGGAGCTGTTTTTT.

The V gene is TRBV2, the J gene TRBJ2-3, with 7 nucleotides matching TRBD2. Germline CDR1 SNHLY, CDR2 FYNNEI. J gave up 2 bases and V 4 bases, and 9 bases lay outside the gene matches. The CDR3 runs to 16 residues. The CDR3 here is CASSGGGNRITDTQYF. The CDR3 DNA follows: TGTGCCAGCAGTGGGGGGGGGAACCGGATCACAGATACGCAGTATTTT.

The chain carries TRBV7-3 and TRBJ2-2, with a weak D call TRBD2 (5 bases). Germline CDR1 reads SGHTA; CDR2 reads FQGTGA. The CDR3 extends over 15 amino acids. V lost 5 bases and J lost 1, with 11 bases in between. The CDR3 region is CASSPNGLNTGELFF. The CDR3 DNA reads as TGTGCCAGCAGCCCAAACGGACTGAACACCGGGGAGCTGTTTTTT.

A few counts support this clone. The genes are TRBV7-9 and TRBJ1-1, with D unresolved. The CDR3 loop spans 16 amino acids. CDR1 is SEHNR and CDR2 is FQNEAQ in the germline V gene (reference sequence). With 2 bases removed from V and 3 bases from J, the gap between germline ends came to 16 bases. For the CDR3, the DNA is TGTGCCAGCAGCTTAAAGGCCAACCTTGGAGACACTGAAGCTTTCTTT. Protein: CASSLKANLGDTEAFF. The full variable domain, completed using reference TRBV7-9 and TRBJ1-1, is DTGVSQNPRHKITKRGQNVTFRCDPISEHNRLYWYRQTLGQGPEFLTYFQNEAQLEKSRLLSDRFSAERPKGSFSTLEIQRTEQGDSAMYLCASSLKANLGDTEAFFGQGTRLTVV.

The rearrangement uses TRBV14 and TRBJ2-3; no clear D. This CDR3 contains 16 residues. Germline-derived CDR1 and CDR2 are SGHDN and FVKESK. V was cut by 0 bases and J by 4 bases, with 14 bases left in between. The CDR3, as DNA: TGTGCCAGCAGCCAAGAGAGGCCAGTTAGAGCAGATACGCAGTATTTT. Translation: CASSQERPVRADTQYF.

V usage is TRBV23-1 and J usage is TRBJ2-3; D remains unclear. TRBV23-1 is flagged as an ORF with uncertain function. The CDR3 has 10 residues. Trimming took 7 bases from V and 6 from J, leaving 5 bases between them. CDR3 sequence reads: CASNGDTQYF. The CDR3 nucleotides read TGCGCCAGCAACGGGGATACGCAGTATTTT.

The V gene is TRBV18, the J gene TRBJ1-2; 10 nucleotides align to TRBD1. Per germline, CDR1 KGHSH and CDR2 LQKENI. The CDR3 spans 14 residues. V lost 5 bases and J lost 7; bases outside the gene matches: 7. CDR3 region: CASSGTGEAFGYTF. CDR3 sequence (DNA): TGTGCCAGCTCAGGGACAGGGGAGGCGTTTGGCTACACCTTC. The full variable domain, with the rest looked up from reference TRBV18 and TRBJ1-2, is NAGVMQNPRHLVRRRGQEARLRCSPMKGHSHVYWYRQLPEEGLKFMVYLQKENIIDESGMPKERFSAEFPKEGPSILRIQQVVRGDSAAYFCASSGTGEAFGYTFGSGTRLTVV.

As to this clone: The germline gene is not matched at one end of the junction; a read error may be the cause. This CDR3 is also generated by other DNA sequences in the sample. The V call is TRBV10-3, the J call TRBJ2-7; 10 bases agree with TRBD1. The CDR3 contains 14 residues. In germline, CDR1 is ENHRY, CDR2 SYGVKD. CDR3 amino acids: CAISADRGGNEQYF. For the CDR3, the DNA is TGTGCTATCAGTGCGGACAGGGGGGGAAACGAGCAGTACTTC.

This sequence joins TRBV28 and TRBJ1-1; D uncertain. CDR1 MDHEN and CDR2 SYDVKM come from the germline V gene. Trimming stripped 6 bases from V and 5 bases from J, with 13 bases between. This CDR3 is 13 amino acids long. CDR3 coding DNA: TGTGCCAGCAGAGGAGCGGTGGGAACTGAAGCTTTCTTT. This translates into CASRGAVGTEAFF.

This chain links TRBV5-4 with TRBJ2-7, with D maybe TRBD1 (5 bases). The germline V gene encodes CDR1 SGHNT and CDR2 YYREEE (reference sequence). The CDR3 contains 13 residues. V was shortened by 4 bases and J by 9 bases, with 17 bases between the two germline ends. The chain's CDR3 is CASSLDSPHGQYF. CDR3 DNA: TGTGCCAGCAGCCTCGACAGTCCCCACGGGCAGTACTTC. Looking up the rest from reference TRBV5-4 and TRBJ2-7 gives the full variable domain: ETGVTQSPTHLIKTRGQQVTLRCSSQSGHNTVSWYQQALGQGPQFIFQYYREEENGRGNFPPRFSGLQFPNYSSELNVNALELDDSALYLCASSLDSPHGQYFGPGTRLTVT.

As regards this clone: This CDR3 is also generated by other DNA sequences in the sample. V and J are TRBV28 and TRBJ2-3, with TRBD2 matching 10 bases. Germline CDR1 is MDHEN and CDR2 is SYDVKM. After removal of 2 bases from V and 4 bases from J, the junction contained 6 bases not matched to a gene. This CDR3 has 16 residues. The CDR3 sequence: CASSLGIAGGADTQYF. The CDR3 DNA is TGTGCCAGCAGTTTAGGTATAGCGGGAGGCGCAGATACGCAGTATTTT.

Comment on this clone: Additional DNA sequences in this sample encode the identical CDR3. The chain carries TRBV5-1 and TRBJ1-1; 10 bases fit TRBD1. Germline V lookup: CDR1 SGHRS, CDR2 YFSETQ. Trimming at V came to 3 bases and at J to 4 bases, leaving 3 bases not matched to a gene. This CDR3 region has 14 residues. The CDR3 reads CASSSGQGGTEAFF. CDR3 bases: TGCGCCAGCAGCTCAGGACAGGGGGGCACTGAAGCTTTCTTT.

This clone was seen a single time. This chain links TRBV5-4 with TRBJ1-1, with D perhaps TRBD1 (5 bases). This CDR3 is 14 amino acids long. Between the trimmed V and J ends, which lost 4 bases and 4 bases, there was a span of 14 bases. CDR1 SGHNT and CDR2 YYREEE come from the germline V gene (reference sequence). The CDR3 DNA reads as TGTGCCAGCAGCGCCTCCGGGGGGGTCACTGAAGCTTTCTTT. It encodes CASSASGGVTEAFF.

This sequence joins TRBV7-2 and TRBJ1-1; 7 nucleotides line up with TRBD1. Trimming at V came to 7 bases and at J to 1 base, leaving 3 bases not matched to a gene. Germline V CDR1 and CDR2: SGHTA, FQGNSA. CDR3 length equals 13 residues. CDR3 in DNA: TGTGCCAGCATAAGACAGGGGAACACTGAAGCTTTCTTT. Translation: CASIRQGNTEAFF.

The chain is built from TRBV7-8 and TRBJ2-5; D tentatively reads TRBD1 or TRBD2 (5 bases each). This CDR3 region has 14 residues. From germline, CDR1 is SGHVS and CDR2 FQNEAQ. Deletions cut 2 bases from V and 10 bases from J, with 17 bases between. The CDR3 DNA reads as TGTGCCAGCAGCTTAATGGTCAGGGTGGGGGACCAGTACTTC. As protein: CASSLMVRVGDQYF.